The rows below give T cell receptor beta chains drawn from one sample of a study of cutaneous CD30+ T cell lymphoproliferative disorder and hepatitis E. Method: immunoSEQ multiplex PCR; TCRdb's copy keeps in-frame clones and lacks some. The sample holds 6,500 to 9,500 clones, approximately 74% seen once. The sample consisted of blood. These receptors all come from a human donor with a cutaneous T cell lymphoproliferative disorder associated with hepatitis E virus. Each CDR3 is given with its conserved first and last residue. Fields, in order: CDR3 protein, CDR3 DNA, clone size, V gene, CDR3 length, J gene, D gene. A D gene is named only where the DNA matches it firmly. The size of a clone is reported for some rows only, either as once, few or many, or as a class for expanded clones.

CDR3: CASRSGRRTNEKLFF; DNA: TGTGCCAGCAGGTCAGGGAGGCGAACTAATGAAAAACTGTTTTTT; size: -; V: TRBV28; length: 15; J: TRBJ1-4; D: -
CDR3: CASSWGSGRTNNEQFF; DNA: TGTGCCAGCAGCTGGGGGTCGGGGCGTACAAACAATGAGCAGTTCTTC; size: -; V: TRBV7-9; length: 16; J: TRBJ2-1; D: -
CDR3: CASKPLGVFAEAFF; DNA: TGTGCCAGCAAACCCCTGGGAGTTTTCGCTGAAGCTTTCTTT; size: -; V: TRBV27; length: 14; J: TRBJ1-1; D: -
CDR3: CASSHTTRGNYNEQFF; DNA: TGTGCCAGCAGCCACACGACTCGCGGGAATTACAATGAGCAGTTCTTC; size: -; V: TRBV5-8; length: 16; J: TRBJ2-1; D: -
CDR3: CASSLAAYEQYF; DNA: TGTGCCAGCAGCTTGGCAGCCTACGAGCAGTACTTC; size: -; V: TRBV5-6; length: 12; J: TRBJ2-7; D: -
CDR3: CASSPTGFNQPQHF; DNA: TGTGCCAGCAGTCCCACAGGATTTAATCAGCCCCAGCATTTT; size: -; V: TRBV11-2; length: 14; J: TRBJ1-5; D: -
CDR3: CAISPGGLRVETQYF; DNA: TGTGCCATCAGCCCGGGGGGCCTACGGGTAGAGACCCAGTACTTC; size: -; V: TRBV10-3; length: 15; J: TRBJ2-5; D: -
CDR3: CASSPGRTPSNYGYTF; DNA: TGCGCCAGCAGTCCGGGACGTACGCCTTCTAACTATGGCTACACCTTC; size: few; V: TRBV4-3; length: 16; J: TRBJ1-2; D: -
CDR3: CASSLEDTWPEAFF; DNA: TGTGCCAGCAGCTTAGAGGATACGTGGCCTGAAGCTTTCTTT; size: -; V: TRBV7-9; length: 14; J: TRBJ1-1; D: -
CDR3: CASSPEPPSHNNEQFF; DNA: TGTGCCAGCAGCCCCGAACCCCCTAGCCACAACAATGAGCAGTTCTTC; size: -; V: TRBV9; length: 16; J: TRBJ2-1; D: -
CDR3: CASRESSGDGYTF; DNA: TGCGCCAGCAGGGAATCCTCCGGGGATGGCTACACCTTC; size: -; V: TRBV5-1; length: 13; J: TRBJ1-2; D: -
CDR3: CASSSVGWNTEAFF; DNA: TGCGCCAGCAGCTCGGTGGGATGGAACACTGAAGCTTTCTTT; size: -; V: TRBV5-1; length: 14; J: TRBJ1-1; D: -
CDR3: CASSRDSMNTGELFF; DNA: TGTGCCAGCAGCCGGGACAGTATGAACACCGGGGAGCTGTTTTTT; size: -; V: TRBV6-4; length: 15; J: TRBJ2-2; D: TRBD1
CDR3: CASSTSGDSYNEQFF; DNA: TGTGCCAGTAGTACAAGCGGGGACTCCTACAATGAGCAGTTCTTC; size: few; V: TRBV19; length: 15; J: TRBJ2-1; D: TRBD2
CDR3: CAWSIHTGVDGYTF; DNA: TGTGCCTGGAGTATCCATACAGGGGTGGATGGCTACACCTTC; size: few; V: TRBV30; length: 14; J: TRBJ1-2; D: TRBD1
CDR3: CASSQEVKEGRTVLAKNIQYF; DNA: TGCGCCAGCAGCCAAGAAGTTAAAGAAGGCCGAACGGTTCTAGCCAAAAACATTCAGTACTTC; size: -; V: TRBV4-3; length: 21; J: TRBJ2-4; D: -
CDR3: CASSVGLAAPLNEQFF; DNA: TGTGCCAGCAGCGTAGGACTAGCGGCACCCCTAAATGAGCAGTTCTTC; size: -; V: TRBV9; length: 16; J: TRBJ2-1; D: TRBD2
CDR3: CASSGRVAGGYTF; DNA: TGTGCCAGCAGTGGCAGGGTAGCTGGTGGCTACACCTTC; size: -; V: TRBV28; length: 13; J: TRBJ1-2; D: -
CDR3: CASSEGDIQYF; DNA: TGTGCCAGCAGCGAGGGCGACATTCAGTACTTC; size: -; V: TRBV9; length: 11; J: TRBJ2-4; D: -
CDR3: CASSHGWGSYEQYF; DNA: TGTGCCAGCAGCCACGGTTGGGGCTCCTACGAGCAGTACTTC; size: -; V: TRBV4-2; length: 14; J: TRBJ2-7; D: -
CDR3: CASSLPEEPQYF; DNA: TGTGCCAGCAGCTTGCCAGAGGAACCCCAGTACTTC; size: once; V: TRBV7-9; length: 12; J: TRBJ2-5; D: -
CDR3: CASISTPGPYGYTF; DNA: TGTGCCAGCATTTCGACTCCTGGACCCTATGGCTACACCTTC; size: -; V: TRBV28; length: 14; J: TRBJ1-2; D: -
CDR3: CASSQRDSYGYTF; DNA: TGCGCCAGCAGCCAGCGGGACAGCTATGGCTACACCTTC; size: -; V: TRBV4-1; length: 13; J: TRBJ1-2; D: TRBD1